The clone carrying this T cell receptor beta chain was detected a few times. The source of the sample is a study of spatial heterogeneity in lung cancer. Study information: Every unique TCR and UMI combination, on average, appeared more than ten times in raw reads.

Each CDR3 protein is one row after TCRdb ran MiXCR on the 5' RACE reads. The sample consists of about 3,000 distinct CDR3 sequences, about 3% of them appearing once. J was trimmed by 4 bases and V by 6 bases; bases with no gene match: 8. Per the germline V gene, CDR1 is SQVTM and CDR2 is ANQGSEA. This CDR3 is built from 16 residues. As for time point: sample taken at primary tumor resection. The donors comprised roughly 71 untreated early-stage non-small cell lung cancer patients. Unsorted whole RNA samples from tumor, nontumor lung or frozen PBMC were sequenced. The chain is built from TRBV29-1 and TRBJ2-3; TRBD2 aligns across 15 bases. This receptor was identified in a male donor with early-stage non-small cell lung cancer. The source material was normal lung tissue next to the tumor, sampled at surgery. The CDR3 region has the DNA TGCAGCGTGGCAGGACTAGCGGGAGGGCTAGCAGATACGCAGTATTTT. Protein product: CSVAGLAGGLADTQYF.